This record concerns one T cell receptor beta chain sequence. This sample stems from a study of response to subunit inactivated influenza vaccine. From the RT-PCR reads, TCRdb called clonotypes with MiXCR, one entry per CDR3 protein. The data show 500,000 to 550,000 distinct CDR3 sequences, with around 21% seen just once and 2.5% to 3% held by the top ten. The CDR3 has 16 residues. V lost 5 bases, J lost 4 bases, and 12 bases stayed unmatched. Germline-derived CDR1 and CDR2 are SGHTA and FQGNSA. This same sample was also taken into another study, of T cells expressing NK-cell markers. That work states: Making the TCR beta cDNA relied on 5'RACE template switching with UMIs. Each TCR beta repertoire originated in sorted T cells that were CD3+CD56+NKG2C+, CD3+CD56+NKG2C- or CD3+CD56-NKG2C+. 1.0-7.0% of CD8+ T cells in about six donors belonged to dominant NKG2C+ clonotypes. Several of the donors also had these clonotypes leading their CD3+CD56-NKG2C+ fraction. It is unclear if expanded NKG2C-expressing clones target HCMV antigens.

The origin of this receptor is a man in his fifties who received an inactivated influenza vaccine. The material was CD4+ T cells sorted from PBMCs, obtained roughly 13 days after vaccination. The chain recombines TRBV7-2 with TRBJ2-5, with TRBD2 matching 8 bases. For the CDR3, the DNA is TGTGCCAGCAGCCCAAGGCAGCGGGGGATAAGAGAGACCCAGTACTTC. It codes for CASSPRQRGIRETQYF.